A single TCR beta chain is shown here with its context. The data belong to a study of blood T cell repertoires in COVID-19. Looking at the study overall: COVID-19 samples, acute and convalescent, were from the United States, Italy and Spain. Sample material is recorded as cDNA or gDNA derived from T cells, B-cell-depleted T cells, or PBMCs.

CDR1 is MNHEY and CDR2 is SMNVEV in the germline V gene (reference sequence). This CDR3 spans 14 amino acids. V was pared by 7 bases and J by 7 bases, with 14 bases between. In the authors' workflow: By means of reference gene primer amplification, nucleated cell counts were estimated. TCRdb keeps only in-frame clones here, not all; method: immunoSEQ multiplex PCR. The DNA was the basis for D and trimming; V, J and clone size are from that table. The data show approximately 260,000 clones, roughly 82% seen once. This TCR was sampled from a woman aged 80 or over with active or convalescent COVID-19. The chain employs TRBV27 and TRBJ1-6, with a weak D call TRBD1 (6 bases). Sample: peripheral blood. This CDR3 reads CASTFTGFNSPLHF. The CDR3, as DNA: TGTGCCAGCACATTCACAGGGTTCAATTCACCCCTCCACTTT.